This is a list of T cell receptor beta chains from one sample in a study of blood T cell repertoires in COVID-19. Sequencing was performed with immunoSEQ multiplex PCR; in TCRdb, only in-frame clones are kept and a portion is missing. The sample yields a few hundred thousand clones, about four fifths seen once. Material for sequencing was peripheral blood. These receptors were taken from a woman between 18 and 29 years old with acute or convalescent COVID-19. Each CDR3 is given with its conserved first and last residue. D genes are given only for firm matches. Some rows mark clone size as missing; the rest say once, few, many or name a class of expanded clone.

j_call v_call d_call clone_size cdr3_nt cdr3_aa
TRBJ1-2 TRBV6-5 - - TGTGCCAGCAGCACAACAGGGCGGGGGAATGGCTACACCTTC CASSTTGRGNGYTF
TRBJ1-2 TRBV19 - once TGTGCCAGTAGCCTCCCCCTTTCGGGGATTGGAGGCTACACCTTC CASSLPLSGIGGYTF
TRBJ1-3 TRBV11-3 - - TGTGCCAGCAGCTTTAACTCTGGAAACACCATATATTTT CASSFNSGNTIYF
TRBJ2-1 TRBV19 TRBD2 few TGTGCCAGTACCCTAGCCCCCCTGACTAGCGGGAGTTACAATGAGCAGTTCTTC CASTLAPLTSGSYNEQFF
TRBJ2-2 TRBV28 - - TGTGCCAGCAGTTTAGGCGGGACGGACACCGGGGAGCTGTTTTTT CASSLGGTDTGELFF
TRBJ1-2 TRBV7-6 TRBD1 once TGTGCCAGCAGCTTAGGGGGACAGGGGGAACTCTATGGCTACACCTTC CASSLGGQGELYGYTF
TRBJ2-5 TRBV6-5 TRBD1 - TGTGCCAGCAGAGGGACAGGGGAGACCCAGTACTTC CASRGTGETQYF
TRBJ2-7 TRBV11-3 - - TGTGCCAGCAGCCCATACGGGAGCGCTGACGAGCAGTACTTC CASSPYGSADEQYF
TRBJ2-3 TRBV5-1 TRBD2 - TGCGCCAGCAGCCCAATGACTAGCGGAACTAGCACAGATACGCAGTATTTT CASSPMTSGTSTDTQYF
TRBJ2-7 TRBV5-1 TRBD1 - TGCGCCAGCAGCTTGGCAGGGGGAACCAACTACGAGCAGTACTTC CASSLAGGTNYEQYF
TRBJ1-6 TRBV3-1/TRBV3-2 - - TGTGCCAGCGGCCCCCCACAGGGTTTATTGAATTCACCCCTCCACTTT CASGPPQGLLNSPLHF
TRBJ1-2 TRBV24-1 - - TGTGCCACCAGTGATGGAGGGGACTATGGCTACACCTTC CATSDGGDYGYTF
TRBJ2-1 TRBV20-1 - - TGCAGTGCTAAGGGGAATGAGCAGTTCTTC CSAKGNEQFF
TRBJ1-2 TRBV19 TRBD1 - TGTGCCAGTAGTCCGGGGTACAGGGGGCGCGTCTATGGCTACACCTTC CASSPGYRGRVYGYTF
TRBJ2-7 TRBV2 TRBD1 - TGTGCCAGCAGCAGGTTGGGACAGACCTACGAGCAGTACTTC CASSRLGQTYEQYF
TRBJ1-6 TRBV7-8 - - TGTGCCAGCAGCTTAGCAGCCCAGGGCACCAATTCACCCCTCCACTTT CASSLAAQGTNSPLHF
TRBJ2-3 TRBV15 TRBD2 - TGTGCCACCAGCAGAGGCTTTTTTTTTAGCGGGAATATACTAGATACGCAGTATTTT CATSRGFFFSGNILDTQYF
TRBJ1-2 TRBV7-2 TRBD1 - TGTGCCAGCAGCTTAGCGCTGGCAGGGGGAGGCGGCTACACCTTC CASSLALAGGGGYTF
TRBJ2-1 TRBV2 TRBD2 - TGTGCCAGCAGTGTTGCTAGCGGGAGGGTCGATGAGCAGTTCTTC CASSVASGRVDEQFF
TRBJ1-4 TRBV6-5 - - TGTGCCAGCAGCCGTTTTCAGGGGTCTAATGAAAAACTGTTTTTT CASSRFQGSNEKLFF
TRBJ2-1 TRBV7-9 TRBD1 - TGTGCCAGCAGCCCCGGGACAGGGGAACTCAATGAGCAGTTCTTC CASSPGTGELNEQFF
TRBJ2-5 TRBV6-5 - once TGTGCCAGCAGTTACTCAAATCGGGGGTGGGAGACCCAGTACTTC CASSYSNRGWETQYF
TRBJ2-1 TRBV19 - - TGTGCCAGTAGTACCCCCCCTAGCTTCTCCTACAATGAGCAGTTCTTC CASSTPPSFSYNEQFF
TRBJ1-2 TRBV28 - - TGTGCCAGCAGTGGACAGTCTCTCCCTCATGGCTACACCTTC CASSGQSLPHGYTF
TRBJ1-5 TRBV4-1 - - TGCGCCAGCAGCCAAGATCCGGGGAATCAGCCCCAGCATTTT CASSQDPGNQPQHF
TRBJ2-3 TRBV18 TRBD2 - TGTGCCAGCTCACCGTCCGGGACTAGCGGGAGAACAAATACGCAGTATTTT CASSPSGTSGRTNTQYF
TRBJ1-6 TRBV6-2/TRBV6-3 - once TGTGCCAGCAGCCCCCCCCGTCTCCGACAGTTTAATTCACCCCTCCACTTT CASSPPRLRQFNSPLHF
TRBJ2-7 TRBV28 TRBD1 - TGTGCCAGCAGCTCCCCGACAGGGTCAAAGGGACAAAACTCCTACGAGCAGTACTTC CASSSPTGSKGQNSYEQYF
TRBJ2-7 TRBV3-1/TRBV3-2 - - TGTGCCAGCAGCCAAGATATATCCAGCTACGAGCAGTACTTC CASSQDISSYEQYF
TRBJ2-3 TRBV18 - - TGTGCCAGCTCACTATACACAGATACGCAGTATTTT CASSLYTDTQYF
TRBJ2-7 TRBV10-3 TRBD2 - TGTGCCATCAATTCGGGCGGGAGTTCCTACGAGCAGTACTTC CAINSGGSSYEQYF
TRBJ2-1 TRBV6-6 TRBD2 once TGTGCCAGCCGGGGGGGCGGGAGGCCCAATGAGCAGTTCTTC CASRGGGRPNEQFF
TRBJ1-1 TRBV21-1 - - TGTGCCAGCAGCGAGCTCCGGGACAGGGGCACTGAAGCTTTCTTT CASSELRDRGTEAFF
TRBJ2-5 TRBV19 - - TGTGCCAGTACTTCAGGGGGGTCCTTTCAAGAGACCCAGTACTTC CASTSGGSFQETQYF
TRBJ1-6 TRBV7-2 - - TGTGCCAGCAGCCCATGGGACACTCTGGGTTCACCCCTCCACTTT CASSPWDTLGSPLHF